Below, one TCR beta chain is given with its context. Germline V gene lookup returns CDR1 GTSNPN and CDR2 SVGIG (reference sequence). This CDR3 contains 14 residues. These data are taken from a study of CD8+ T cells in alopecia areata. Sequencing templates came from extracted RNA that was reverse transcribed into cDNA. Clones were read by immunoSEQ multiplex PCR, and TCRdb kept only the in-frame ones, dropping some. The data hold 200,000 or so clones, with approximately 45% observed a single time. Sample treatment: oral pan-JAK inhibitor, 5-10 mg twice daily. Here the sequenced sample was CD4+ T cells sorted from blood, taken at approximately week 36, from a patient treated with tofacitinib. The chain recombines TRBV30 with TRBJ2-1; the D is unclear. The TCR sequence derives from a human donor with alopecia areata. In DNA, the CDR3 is TGTGCTAGAAGGTCCCCCGGATCGGGCAATGAGCAGTTCTTC. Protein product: CARRSPGSGNEQFF.